This T cell receptor (beta chain) was retrieved from a study of T cells in Graves' hyperthyroidism and ophthalmopathy. Authors of the study amplified TCR beta CDR3 regions from RNA transcripts. With the HTBI primer set, the TCR CDR3 went through a first round of RT-PCR. TCRdb reanalysed the multiplex PCR reads using MiXCR and keeps one entry per CDR3 protein. The table lists tens of thousands of distinct CDR3 sequences, approximately 50% of them singletons, with approximately 30% in the top ten. CDR3 length: 13 residues. Germline V gene data show CDR1 as SNHLY and CDR2 as FYNNEI. The V gene lost 4 bases and the J gene lost 8 bases, with 11 bases spanning the gap. Stable hyperthyroidism: no ophthalmopathy progression over 18 months of follow-up. Researchers barred patients who had uncontrolled infection, other autoimmune disease, pregnancy or lactation. Study-wide points: The model's output predicted ophthalmopathy at a median of around 6.9 months prior to onset. Also found in blood were most expanded thyroid clonotypes above 0.001.

About this clonotype itself: Its antigen remains unknown.

Input material: peripheral blood or thyroid tissue (not recorded which). This clonotype originated in a man younger than 30 with Graves' hyperthyroidism. The J gene is TRBJ1-4, the V gene TRBV2, with D possibly matching TRBD1 (5 bases). This CDR3 reads CASSGGREEKLFF. For the CDR3, the DNA is TGTGCCAGCAGTGGTGGCAGGGAGGAAAAACTGTTTTTT.